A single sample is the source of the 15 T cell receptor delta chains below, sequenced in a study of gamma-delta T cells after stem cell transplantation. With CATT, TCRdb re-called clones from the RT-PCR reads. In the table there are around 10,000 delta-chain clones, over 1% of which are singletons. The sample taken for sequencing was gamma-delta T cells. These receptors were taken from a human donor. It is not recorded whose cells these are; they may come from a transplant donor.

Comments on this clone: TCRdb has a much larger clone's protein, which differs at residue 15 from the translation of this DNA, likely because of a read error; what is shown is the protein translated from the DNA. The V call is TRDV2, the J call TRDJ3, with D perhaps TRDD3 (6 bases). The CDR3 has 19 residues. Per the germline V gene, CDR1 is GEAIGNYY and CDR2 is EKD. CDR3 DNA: TGTGCCTGTGACATATCTGGGGCCTCCCCATCCTGGGACACCCAACAGATGTTTTTC. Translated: CACDISGASPSWDTQQMFF.

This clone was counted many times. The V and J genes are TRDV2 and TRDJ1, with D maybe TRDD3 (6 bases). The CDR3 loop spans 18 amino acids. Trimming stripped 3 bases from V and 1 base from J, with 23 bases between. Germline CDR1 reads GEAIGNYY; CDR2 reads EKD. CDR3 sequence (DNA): TGTGCCTGTGACCCAATGGATGGGGGCCCCACCACCACCGATAAACTCATCTTT. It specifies CACDPMDGGPTTTDKLIF.

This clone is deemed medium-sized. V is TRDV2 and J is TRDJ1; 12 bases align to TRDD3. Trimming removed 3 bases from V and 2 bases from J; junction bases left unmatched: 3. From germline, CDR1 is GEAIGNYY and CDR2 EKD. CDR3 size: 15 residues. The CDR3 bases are TGTGCCTGTGACTCACTGGGGGATACTACCGATAAACTCATCTTT. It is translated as CACDSLGDTTDKLIF.

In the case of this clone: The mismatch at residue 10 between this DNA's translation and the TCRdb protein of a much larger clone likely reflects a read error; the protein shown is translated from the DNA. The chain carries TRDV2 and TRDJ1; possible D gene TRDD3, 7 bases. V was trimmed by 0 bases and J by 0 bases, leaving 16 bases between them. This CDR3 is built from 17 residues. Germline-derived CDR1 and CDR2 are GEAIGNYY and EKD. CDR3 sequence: CACDTVLGASYTDKLIF. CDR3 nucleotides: TGTGCCTGTGACACCGTCCTGGGGGCTTCCTACACCGATAAACTCATCTTT.

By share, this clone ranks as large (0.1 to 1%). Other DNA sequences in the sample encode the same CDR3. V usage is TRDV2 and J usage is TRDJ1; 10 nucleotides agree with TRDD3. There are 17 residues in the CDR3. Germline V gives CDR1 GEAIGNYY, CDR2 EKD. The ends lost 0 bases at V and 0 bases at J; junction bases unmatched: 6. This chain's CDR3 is CACDTVGTGGYTDKLIF. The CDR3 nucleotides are TGTGCCTGTGACACCGTGGGTACTGGGGGATACACCGATAAACTCATCTTT.

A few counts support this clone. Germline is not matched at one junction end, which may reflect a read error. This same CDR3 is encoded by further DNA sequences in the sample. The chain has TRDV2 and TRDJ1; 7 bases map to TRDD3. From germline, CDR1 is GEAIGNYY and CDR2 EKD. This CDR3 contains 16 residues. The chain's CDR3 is CACDLLGASHTDKLIF. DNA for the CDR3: TGTGCCTGTGACCTGCTGGGGGCCTCGCACACCGATAAACTTATCTTT.

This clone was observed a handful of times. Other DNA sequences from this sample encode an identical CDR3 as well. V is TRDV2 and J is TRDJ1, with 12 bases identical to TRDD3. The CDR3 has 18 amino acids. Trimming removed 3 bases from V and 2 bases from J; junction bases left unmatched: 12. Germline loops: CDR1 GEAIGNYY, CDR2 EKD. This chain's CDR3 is CACDPVLLGDTHTDKLIF. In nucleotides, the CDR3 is TGTGCCTGTGACCCGGTTTTACTGGGGGATACACATACCGATAAACTCATCTTT.

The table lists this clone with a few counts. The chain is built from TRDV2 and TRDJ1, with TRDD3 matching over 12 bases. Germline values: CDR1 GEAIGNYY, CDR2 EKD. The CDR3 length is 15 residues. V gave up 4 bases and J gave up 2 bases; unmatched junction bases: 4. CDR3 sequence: CACELLGDTTDKLIF. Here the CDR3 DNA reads TGTGCCTGTGAATTACTGGGGGATACAACCGATAAACTCATCTTT.

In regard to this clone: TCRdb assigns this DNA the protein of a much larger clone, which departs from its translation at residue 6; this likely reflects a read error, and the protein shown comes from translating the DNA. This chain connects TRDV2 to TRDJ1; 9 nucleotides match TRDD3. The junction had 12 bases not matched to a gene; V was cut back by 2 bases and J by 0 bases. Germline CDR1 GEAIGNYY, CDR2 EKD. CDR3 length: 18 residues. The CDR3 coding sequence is TGTGCCTGTGACAAGTTCCGGGGGGATACAAGGTACACCGATAAACTCATCTTT. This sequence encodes CACDKFRGDTRYTDKLIF.

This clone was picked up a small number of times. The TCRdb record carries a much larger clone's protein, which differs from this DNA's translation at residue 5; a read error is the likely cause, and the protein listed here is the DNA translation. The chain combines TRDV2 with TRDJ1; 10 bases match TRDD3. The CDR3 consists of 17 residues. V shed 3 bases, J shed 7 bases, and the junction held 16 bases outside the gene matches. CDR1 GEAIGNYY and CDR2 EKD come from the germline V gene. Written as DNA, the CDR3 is TGTGCCTGTGACGCAGTACTGGGGGATTACGACTCTCGTAAACTCATCTTT. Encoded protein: CACDAVLGDYDSRKLIF.

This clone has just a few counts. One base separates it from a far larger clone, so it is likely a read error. The CDR3 DNA follows: TGTGCCTGTGACCCCGTAAACTTGCCACTGGGGGGACTTAGCTCCTGGGACACCCGACAGATGTTTTTC. Translation gives CACDPVNLPLGGLSSWDTRQMFF. The chain recombines TRDV2 with TRDJ3, with TRDD3 identical over 8 bases. The CDR3 spans 23 residues. Per the germline V gene, CDR1 is GEAIGNYY and CDR2 is EKD. V was pared by 3 bases and J by 0 bases, with 21 bases of the junction left unmatched.

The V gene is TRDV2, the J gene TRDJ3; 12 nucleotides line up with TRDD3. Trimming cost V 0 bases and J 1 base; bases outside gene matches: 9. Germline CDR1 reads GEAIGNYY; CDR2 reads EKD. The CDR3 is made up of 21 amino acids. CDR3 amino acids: CACDTVLGDTSGSWDTRQMFF. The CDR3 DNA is TGTGCCTGTGACACCGTACTGGGGGATACATCTGGTTCCTGGGACACCCGACAGATGTTTTTC.

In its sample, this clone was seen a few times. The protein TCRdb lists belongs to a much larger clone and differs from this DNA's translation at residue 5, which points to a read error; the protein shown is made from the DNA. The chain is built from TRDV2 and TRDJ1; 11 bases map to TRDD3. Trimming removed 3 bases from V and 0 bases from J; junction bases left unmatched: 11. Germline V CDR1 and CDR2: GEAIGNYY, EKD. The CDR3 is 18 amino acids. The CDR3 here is CACDPVGGGYGYTDKLIF. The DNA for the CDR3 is TGTGCCTGTGACCCCGTCGGTGGGGGATACGGGTACACCGATAAACTCATCTTT.

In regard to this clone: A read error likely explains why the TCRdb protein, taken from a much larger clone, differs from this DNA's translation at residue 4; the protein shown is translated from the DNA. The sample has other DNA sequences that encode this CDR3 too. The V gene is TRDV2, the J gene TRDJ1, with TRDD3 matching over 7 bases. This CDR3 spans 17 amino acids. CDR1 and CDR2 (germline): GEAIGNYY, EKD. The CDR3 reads CACGTVDTEPDRDKLIF. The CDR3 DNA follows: TGTGCCTGTGGCACCGTGGATACGGAACCCGACAGGGATAAACTCATCTTT.

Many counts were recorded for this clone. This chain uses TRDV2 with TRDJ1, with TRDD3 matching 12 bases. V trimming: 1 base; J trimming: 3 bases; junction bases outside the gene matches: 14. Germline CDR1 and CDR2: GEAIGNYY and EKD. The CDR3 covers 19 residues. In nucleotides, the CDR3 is TGTGCCTGTGACACAGTCTACTCTGGGGGATACGGAGGGCCCGATAAACTCATCTTT. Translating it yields CACDTVYSGGYGGPDKLIF.